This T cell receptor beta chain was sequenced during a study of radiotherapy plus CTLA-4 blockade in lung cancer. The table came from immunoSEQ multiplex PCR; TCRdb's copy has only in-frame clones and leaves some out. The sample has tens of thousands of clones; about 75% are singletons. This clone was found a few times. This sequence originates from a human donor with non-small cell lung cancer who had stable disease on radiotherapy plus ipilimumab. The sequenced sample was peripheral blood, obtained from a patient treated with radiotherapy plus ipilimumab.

The CDR3 DNA sequence: TGCGCCAGCAGCACGAAATTAGGACAGGGTTACGAGCAGTACTTC. It is translated as CASSTKLGQGYEQYF. The chain couples TRBV5-1 to TRBJ2-7, with 8 bases fitting TRBD1. This CDR3 is built from 15 residues. The germline CDR1 and CDR2 sequences are SGHRS and YFSETQ. V was clipped by 4 bases and J by 4 bases; unmatched bases: 10.